These 23 T cell receptor beta chains were all obtained from the same sample, sequenced in a study of CD8+CD57+ T cells in acquired aplastic anemia. Genomic DNA served as template for TCR beta VDJ and CDR3 profiling. TCRdb redid the calling of the reads with MiXCR, one entry per CDR3 protein. Seen here are 90,000 to 130,000 distinct CDR3 sequences, approximately 49% observed once, and the top ten hold about 32%. The sequencing input was sorted CD4+, CD8+, or CD8+CD57+ T cells (not recorded which) from PBMCs. The source is a human donor in good health, serving as a control.

This clonotype came up many times. The CDR3: CASSLFRGGSNEQFF. CDR3 in DNA: TGTGCCAGCAGCTTATTTCGCGGGGGTTCTAATGAGCAGTTCTTC. This chain uses TRBV7-8 with TRBJ2-1; 7 nucleotides line up with TRBD2. CDR3 length equals 15 residues. V lost 2 bases and J lost 7; bases outside the gene matches: 8. Per germline, CDR1 SGHVS and CDR2 FQNEAQ.

This chain joins TRBV2 and TRBJ2-5; D is undetermined. V was trimmed by 6 bases and J by 5 bases, leaving 7 bases between them. The CDR3 is 11 residues long. Germline V gives CDR1 SNHLY, CDR2 FYNNEI. The CDR3 DNA sequence: TGTGCCAGCAGGGCTATGGAGACCCAGTACTTC. Protein sequence: CASRAMETQYF.

On this clonotype: This may stem from a read error, because a much larger clone lies one nucleotide away. The chain couples TRBV14 to TRBJ2-1, with D unclear. Per the germline V gene, CDR1 is SGHDN and CDR2 is FVKESK. The CDR3 is 12 residues long. V was pared by 0 bases and J by 12 bases, with 9 bases between. Written as DNA, the CDR3 is TGTGCCAGCAGCCAAGATCCAAGCCCGCAGTTCTTC. This translates into CASSQDPSPQFF.

The chain is built from TRBV11-2 and TRBJ2-6, with 9 bases lining up with TRBD1. CDR1 is SGHAT and CDR2 is FQNNGV in the germline V gene. The CDR3 sequence is 16 residues long. Losses at the gene ends were 5 bases for V and 4 bases for J; bases not matched to a gene: 6. This CDR3 reads CASSKTGGSGANVLTF. CDR3 nucleotide sequence: TGTGCCAGCAGCAAGACAGGGGGTTCGGGGGCCAACGTCCTGACTTTC.

This clonotype was seen only a few times. This sequence joins TRBV6-4 and TRBJ2-6; D might be TRBD1 (7 bases). Deletions cut 6 bases from V and 0 bases from J, with 12 bases between. This CDR3 has 16 residues. Germline loops: CDR1 MRHNA, CDR2 SNTAGT. CDR3 DNA sequence: TGTGCCAGCAGGCGGGACAGTATCTCTGGGGCCAACGTCCTGACTTTC. Protein product: CASRRDSISGANVLTF.

This clonotype has a handful of counts. The V call is TRBV29-1, the J call TRBJ2-7; 7 bases are shared with TRBD1. V shed 5 bases and J 5 bases; nucleotides not matched to a gene: 12. CDR1 and CDR2 from the germline V gene are SQVTM and ANQGSEA. This CDR3 spans 14 amino acids. In DNA, the CDR3 is TGCAGCGTTACCCTCCGACAGGGTGGGAACGAGCAGTACTTC. It codes for CSVTLRQGGNEQYF.

V and J are TRBV20-1 and TRBJ2-1, with 10 bases matching TRBD2. Trimming cost V 1 base and J 6 bases; bases outside gene matches: 3. Germline CDR1 DFQATT, CDR2 SNEGSKA (reference sequence). CDR3 length: 14 amino acids. The CDR3 region has the DNA TGCAGTGCTAGAGCTAGCGGGGGTACCAATGAGCAGTTCTTC. This codes for CSARASGGTNEQFF.

The V gene is TRBV19, the J gene TRBJ1-1; D unresolved. V was cut by 5 bases and J by 6 bases, with 7 bases left in between. In germline, CDR1 is LNHDA, CDR2 SQIVND (reference sequence). The CDR3 covers 11 residues. CDR3 bases: TGTGCCAGTAGTCGTTGGGCTGAAGCTTTCTTT. Protein: CASSRWAEAFF.

This chain connects TRBV7-9 to TRBJ2-7, with D maybe TRBD1 (7 bases). The J call may not be correct, given that the DNA end is closer to TRBJ2-5. In germline, CDR1 is SEHNR, CDR2 FQNEAQ (reference sequence). This CDR3 is 14 amino acids long. The CDR3 loop is CASSSQGRQETQYF. The CDR3 nucleotides are TGTGCCAGCAGCTCACAGGGGAGGCAAGAGACCCAGTACTTC.

This clonotype was observed at least ten times. The CDR3 loop reads CASSDGGDGNQPQHF. CDR3 nucleotide sequence: TGCGCCAGCAGCGACGGAGGGGATGGGAATCAGCCCCAGCATTTT. This chain joins TRBV5-1 and TRBJ1-5; the D gene is possibly TRBD1 (5 bases). CDR1 is SGHRS, CDR2 YFSETQ, per germline. The V gene lost 4 bases and the J gene lost 4 bases, with 15 bases spanning the gap. The CDR3 totals 15 residues.

This rearrangement joins TRBV7-3 to TRBJ2-7; the match to TRBD2 covers 9 bases. This CDR3 contains 15 residues. The V segment lost 5 bases and the J segment 0 bases; nucleotides outside the gene matches: 5. Germline V gene data show CDR1 as SGHTA and CDR2 as FQGTGA. The CDR3 bases are TGTGCCAGCAGCGAAGGACTAGCGCTCTCCTACGAGCAGTACTTC. Protein: CASSEGLALSYEQYF.

This chain links TRBV2 with TRBJ1-2; D possibly corresponds to TRBD1 (5 bases). The V end was cut by 4 bases, the J end by 5 bases, with 14 bases between. Germline assignment: CDR1 SNHLY and CDR2 FYNNEI. CDR3 length equals 14 residues. The CDR3 sequence: CASSGMGRNYGYTF. CDR3 DNA: TGTGCCAGCAGTGGAATGGGACGGAATTATGGCTACACCTTC.

The rearrangement links TRBV10-3 to TRBJ2-3; TRBD2 agrees at 11 bases. This CDR3 spans 14 amino acids. The V and J ends lost 4 bases and 4 bases, in that order; junction bases with no gene match: 1. The germline V gene encodes CDR1 ENHRY and CDR2 SYGVKD. The CDR3 region is CAISGSGGADTQYF. CDR3 DNA: TGTGCCATCAGTGGTAGCGGGGGGGCAGATACGCAGTATTTT.

This sequence joins TRBV13 and TRBJ2-1; TRBD1 agrees at 9 bases. Losses at the gene ends were 6 bases for V and 6 bases for J; bases not matched to a gene: 6. The CDR3 has 14 residues. In germline, CDR1 is PRHDT, CDR2 FYEKMQ (reference sequence). The CDR3 region is CASRKQGALNEQFF. CDR3 in DNA: TGTGCCAGCAGAAAACAGGGGGCCCTCAATGAGCAGTTCTTC.

Details on this clonotype: One base away lies a much larger clone, so this may be a sequencing read error. The chain joins TRBV5-4 to TRBJ1-1, with 7 bases identical to TRBD1. Germline V CDR1 and CDR2: SGHNT, YYREEE (reference sequence). The CDR3 length is 14 residues. The CDR3 bases are TGTGCCAGCAGCATCGGACAGGAGAACACTGAAGCTTCCTTT. Its translation is CASSIGQENTEASF.

CDR3: CASTPDSYYGYTF. The CDR3 DNA reads TGTGCCAGTACCCCTGACAGTTACTATGGCTACACCTTC. V gene TRBV19 combines with J gene TRBJ1-2; TRBD1 might be the D (5 bases). Germline lookup yields CDR1 LNHDA and CDR2 SQIVND (reference sequence). This CDR3 has 13 amino acids. The germline V and J ends were trimmed by 7 bases and 3 bases, with 12 bases remaining between them.

The chain couples TRBV7-8 to TRBJ2-1, with 10 positions matching TRBD1. This CDR3 region has 15 residues. The V gene end was trimmed by 5 bases and the J gene end by 7 bases; junction bases not matched to a gene: 8. CDR1 and CDR2 from the germline V gene are SGHVS and FQNEAQ. CDR3 loop: CASSLRRGQGNEQFF. The CDR3, as DNA: TGTGCCAGCAGCCTACGACGGGGACAGGGGAATGAGCAGTTCTTC.

CDR3 nucleotide sequence: TGTGCCAGCAGTGTGGTGGCAGACCCTACCTACGAGCAGTACTTC. Protein product: CASSVVADPTYEQYF. V is TRBV2 and J is TRBJ2-7; the D is unclear. The CDR3 extends over 15 amino acids. V was shortened by 4 bases and J by 2 bases, with 15 bases between the two germline ends. Germline CDR1 SNHLY, CDR2 FYNNEI.

Comment on this clonotype: The junction differs from germline at one of its ends, possibly a read error. V is TRBV10-3 and J is TRBJ2-3, with TRBD2 matching over 7 bases. In germline, CDR1 is ENHRY, CDR2 SYGVKD. CDR3 length equals 15 residues. CDR3 region: CAISESGGGTDTQYF. In DNA form, the CDR3 reads TGTGCCATCAGCGAGTCTGGGGGGGGGACAGATACGCAGTATTTT.

This clonotype was observed at least ten times. The chain carries TRBV20-1 and TRBJ2-7, with TRBD1 matching over 9 bases. There are 15 residues in the CDR3. Looked up from germline, CDR1 is DFQATT and CDR2 is SNEGSKA (reference sequence). V gave up 3 bases and J gave up 5 bases; unmatched junction bases: 11. DNA for the CDR3: TGCAGTGCTAGTGAACCCGGGACAGGGTCCCACGAGCAGTACTTC. Its protein product is CSASEPGTGSHEQYF.

This clonotype was detected ten times or more. J is TRBJ2-3 and V is TRBV5-6; 10 nucleotides align to TRBD1. There are 15 residues in the CDR3. Germline CDR1 and CDR2: SGHDT and YYEEEE. V shed 2 bases, J shed 5 bases, and the junction held 5 bases outside the gene matches. The CDR3 sequence is CASSFRQGAEDTQYF. The CDR3, as DNA: TGTGCCAGCAGCTTCCGACAGGGGGCAGAAGATACGCAGTATTTT.

V usage is TRBV25-1 and J usage is TRBJ2-7; D is ambiguous. CDR1 is MGHDK and CDR2 is SYGVNS in the germline V gene. This CDR3 is built from 11 residues. V shed 6 bases and J shed 5 bases, with 8 bases lying between them. The CDR3 DNA reads TGTGCCAGCAGGGGCGTCGACGAGCAGTACTTC. It codes for CASRGVDEQYF.

V is TRBV2 and J is TRBJ1-5; no firm D call. CDR3 length: 12 amino acids. Germline V gene sequence: CDR1 SNHLY, CDR2 FYNNEI. Deletions cut 3 bases from V and 4 bases from J, with 4 bases between. The DNA for the CDR3 is TGTGCCAGCAGTGACGGGAATCAGCCCCAGCATTTT. Protein product: CASSDGNQPQHF. Drawing the rest from reference TRBV2 and TRBJ1-5, the complete variable domain is EPEVTQTPSHQVTQMGQEVILRCVPISNHLYFYWYRQILGQKVEFLVSFYNNEISEKSEIFDDQFSVERPDGSNFTLKIRSTKLEDSAMYFCASSDGNQPQHFGDGTRLSIL.